A single T cell receptor (beta chain) is shown here with its context. Source study methods: Estimation of nucleated cell counts was performed using reference gene primer amplification. Profiled with immunoSEQ multiplex PCR; TCRdb holds only in-frame clones, not every one. V, J and clone size were drawn from that table, and D and trimming were deduced from the DNA. Found here are 320,000 or so clones, approximately 89% of them singletons; the top ten hold less than 6.5%. The source of the sample is a study of blood T cell repertoires in COVID-19. Everyone who took part was roughly 18 to 89 years old, and they came from 20 to 25 US areas. Participants were placed into cohorts based on the clinical history they reported. Specimen: PBMCs or T cells enriched from blood (not recorded which). The receptor was isolated from a man younger than 45 who had recovered from COVID-19.

The CDR3 DNA follows: TGTGCCAGCAGCCCCTATAACACTGAAGCTTTCTTT. Its protein is CASSPYNTEAFF. V and J are TRBV13 and TRBJ1-1; D gene unclear. The CDR3 totals 12 residues. CDR1 and CDR2 (germline): PRHDT, FYEKMQ (reference sequence). V was clipped by 5 bases and J by 2 bases, with 6 bases between them.